The 26 T cell receptor beta chains given below trace back to one sample, sequenced in a study of blood T cell repertoires in COVID-19. Data came from immunoSEQ multiplex PCR; TCRdb stores just in-frame clones and leaves some out. The data hold about 350,000 clones, with roughly 86% observed a single time. Sequencing was carried out using PBMCs or T cells enriched from blood (not recorded which). The receptors were sampled from a young woman who had been exposed to COVID-19.

J is TRBJ2-3 and V is TRBV18; TRBD2 is a possible D gene (6 bases). The V gene lost 2 bases and the J gene lost 2 bases, with 11 bases spanning the gap. Germline V gene lookup returns CDR1 KGHSH and CDR2 LQKENI. The CDR3 is 15 residues long. CDR3 DNA: TGTGCCAGCTCACCAGCGGGGAGGCCCACAGATACGCAGTATTTT. Its protein product is CASSPAGRPTDTQYF.

This clone was observed a single time. V and J are TRBV3-1 (or the pseudogene TRBV3-2) and TRBJ2-5; TRBD2 aligns across 12 bases. The CDR3 sequence is 16 residues long. Trimming took 4 bases from V and 1 from J; bases not matched to a gene: 4. CDR1 is LGHDT and CDR2 is YNNKEL in the germline V gene (reference sequence). The CDR3 sequence: CASSPGLAGFQETQYF. The DNA of the CDR3 is TGTGCCAGCAGCCCAGGACTAGCGGGATTCCAAGAGACCCAGTACTTC.

V is TRBV3-1 (or the pseudogene TRBV3-2) and J is TRBJ1-4, with D possibly matching TRBD1 (6 bases). V lost 1 base and J lost 5, with 11 bases in between. Germline CDR1 LGHDT, CDR2 YNNKEL (reference sequence). This CDR3 has 15 amino acids. In nucleotides, the CDR3 is TGTGCCAGCAGCCAAGGGGACATGGAAAATGAAAAACTGTTTTTT. It codes for CASSQGDMENEKLFF.

The CDR3 sequence is CSVCGQVGCSYEQYF. The CDR3 DNA follows: TGCAGCGTTTGTGGACAGGTCGGGTGCTCCTACGAGCAGTACTTC. The chain recombines TRBV29-1 with TRBJ2-7; 7 bases match TRBD1. Germline V gene data show CDR1 as SQVTM and CDR2 as ANQGSEA. There are 15 residues in the CDR3. V dropped 5 bases and J dropped 0; count of bases not matched to a gene: 10.

The V and J genes are TRBV3-1 (or the pseudogene TRBV3-2) and TRBJ1-5, with 7 bases fitting TRBD1. Germline assignment: CDR1 LGHDT and CDR2 YNNKEL (reference sequence). The CDR3 has 15 amino acids. J was trimmed by 6 bases and V by 0 bases; bases with no gene match: 5. The CDR3 coding sequence is TGTGCCAGCAGCCAAGATCTGACAGGGCCTCAGCCCCAGCATTTT. This encodes CASSQDLTGPQPQHF.

The chain recombines TRBV30 with TRBJ2-1; 10 nucleotides line up with TRBD2. Germline assignment: CDR1 GTSNPN and CDR2 SVGIG (reference sequence). The CDR3 loop spans 15 amino acids. Trimming at V came to 5 bases and at J to 7 bases, leaving 11 bases not matched to a gene. The CDR3 coding sequence is TGTGCCTGGGCAGGTACACTAGCGGGGAGGAATGAGCAGTTCTTC. The encoded protein is CAWAGTLAGRNEQFF.

The V call is TRBV27, the J call TRBJ1-2; D might be TRBD1 (6 bases). The CDR3 length is 14 residues. The germline V gene encodes CDR1 MNHEY and CDR2 SMNVEV (reference sequence). The germline V and J ends were trimmed by 5 bases and 8 bases, with 18 bases remaining between them. CDR3 sequence: CASSPGRLTGGYTF. The CDR3 coding sequence is TGTGCCAGCAGTCCAGGACGGCTTACAGGGGGCTACACCTTC.

CDR3: CSASPSGGRQETQYF. CDR3 coding DNA: TGCAGTGCTAGTCCCTCAGGTGGCAGACAAGAGACCCAGTACTTC. The V gene is TRBV20-1, the J gene TRBJ2-5, with D unclear. This CDR3 comprises 15 residues. The V end lost 3 bases, the J end lost 2 bases, and 16 bases lay between the germline ends. Per the germline V gene, CDR1 is DFQATT and CDR2 is SNEGSKA (reference sequence).

J is TRBJ2-5 and V is TRBV14; D is perhaps TRBD2 (5 bases). This CDR3 contains 13 residues. Trimming left V 3 bases short and J 5 bases short, with 10 bases between. CDR1 and CDR2 (germline): SGHDN, FVKESK. The CDR3 DNA reads as TGTGCCAGCAGCCAGGGAGTGTGGGAGACCCAGTACTTC. Translation gives CASSQGVWETQYF.

The rearrangement joins TRBV24-1 to TRBJ2-7, with 7 bases aligning to TRBD2. Unmatched junction bases numbered 3, after V lost 5 bases and J lost 0 bases. Germline CDR1 KGHDR, CDR2 SFDVKD. The CDR3 consists of 14 residues. The CDR3, as DNA: TGTGCCACCAGTGGGGGAGGGAGCTCCTACGAGCAGTACTTC. This sequence encodes CATSGGGSSYEQYF.

V is TRBV4-2 and J is TRBJ1-1; 10 nucleotides agree with TRBD1. V dropped 3 bases and J dropped 4; count of bases not matched to a gene: 5. The CDR3 covers 15 residues. The germline V gene has CDR1 LGHNA and CDR2 YNFKEQ. CDR3: CASSQGGQGSTEAFF. CDR3 sequence (DNA): TGTGCCAGCAGCCAGGGGGGACAGGGGAGCACTGAAGCTTTCTTT.

The J gene is TRBJ2-7, the V gene TRBV7-9, with 9 bases fitting TRBD2. The ends lost 4 bases at V and 3 bases at J; junction bases unmatched: 7. The CDR3 spans 15 residues. Per the germline V gene, CDR1 is SEHNR and CDR2 is FQNEAQ (reference sequence). The CDR3 nucleotides are TGTGCCAGCAGCTCTCGGGGCGGGAGGGGCTACGAGCAGTACTTC. Encoded protein: CASSSRGGRGYEQYF. The variable domain in full, with the rest retrieved from reference TRBV7-9 and TRBJ2-7, is DTGVSQNPRHKITKRGQNVTFRCDPISEHNRLYWYRQTLGQGPEFLTYFQNEAQLEKSRLLSDRFSAERPKGSFSTLEIQRTEQGDSAMYLCASSSRGGRGYEQYFGPGTRLTVT.

This clone occurred once. The chain is built from TRBV14 and TRBJ2-7; a possible D gene is TRBD1 (6 bases). The CDR3 length is 13 residues. Trimming left V 8 bases short and J 0 bases short, with 11 bases between. CDR1 and CDR2 from the germline V gene are SGHDN and FVKESK. The DNA for the CDR3 is TGTGCCAGCTCCAGGGGTTCCTCCTACGAGCAGTACTTC. This sequence encodes CASSRGSSYEQYF.

This rearrangement joins TRBV27 to TRBJ2-7; 13 positions agree with TRBD2. Germline CDR1 is MNHEY and CDR2 is SMNVEV (reference sequence). The CDR3 length is 15 residues. The V segment lost 5 bases and the J segment 5 bases; nucleotides outside the gene matches: 6. The CDR3 DNA sequence: TGTGCCAGCAGTCCGCGGACTAGCGGGAGCCACGAGCAGTACTTC. Encoded protein: CASSPRTSGSHEQYF.

The V and J genes are TRBV3-1 (or the pseudogene TRBV3-2) and TRBJ2-6; D is unresolved. Deletions cut 2 bases from V and 4 bases from J, with 9 bases between. The CDR3 runs to 15 residues. Germline V gene lookup returns CDR1 LGHDT and CDR2 YNNKEL (reference sequence). CDR3: CASSQNAIGANVLTF. The CDR3 DNA reads TGTGCCAGCAGCCAAAACGCGATCGGGGCCAACGTCCTGACTTTC.

The rearrangement uses TRBV29-1 and TRBJ2-3, with 9 bases matching TRBD1. Germline-derived CDR1 and CDR2 are SQVTM and ANQGSEA. V shed 3 bases and J 3 bases; nucleotides not matched to a gene: 13. The CDR3 totals 17 residues. CDR3 residues: CSVEGQGRLSGTDTQYF. CDR3 coding DNA: TGCAGCGTTGAGGGACAGGGTCGTTTATCTGGGACAGATACGCAGTATTTT.

The V gene is TRBV30, the J gene TRBJ1-3; 10 nucleotides line up with TRBD1. CDR1 is GTSNPN, CDR2 SVGIG, per germline (reference sequence). After removal of 5 bases from V and 6 bases from J, the junction contained 1 base not matched to a gene. The CDR3 is 12 residues long. CDR3 loop: CAWGQGVNTIYF. The DNA of the CDR3 is TGTGCCTGGGGACAGGGGGTAAACACCATATATTTT.

V is TRBV28 and J is TRBJ1-2; 7 bases line up with TRBD1. CDR1 is MDHEN and CDR2 is SYDVKM in the germline V gene. Losses at the gene ends were 5 bases for V and 8 bases for J; bases not matched to a gene: 5. CDR3 length: 12 amino acids. This chain's CDR3 is CASSPTGSGYTF. The CDR3 DNA reads as TGTGCCAGCAGTCCGACAGGGAGCGGCTACACCTTC.

The V and J genes are TRBV5-1 and TRBJ1-2, with 9 bases that match TRBD1. Trimming at V came to 3 bases and at J to 7 bases, leaving 4 bases not matched to a gene. Germline CDR1 reads SGHRS; CDR2 reads YFSETQ. CDR3 length: 13 residues. The CDR3: CASSYGQGPGYTF. CDR3 nucleotide sequence: TGCGCCAGCAGCTATGGACAGGGGCCTGGCTACACCTTC.

The chain is built from TRBV5-4 and TRBJ2-5, with 7 positions matching TRBD2. Germline V gives CDR1 SGHNT, CDR2 YYREEE (reference sequence). CDR3 length: 15 amino acids. V was clipped by 3 bases and J by 5 bases; unmatched bases: 10. CDR3 residues: CASSSARVGGETQYF. In DNA, the CDR3 is TGTGCCAGCAGCTCCGCCAGGGTGGGAGGGGAGACCCAGTACTTC.

The chain joins TRBV9 to TRBJ1-1, with 8 bases that match TRBD1. This CDR3 has 14 amino acids. Trimming cost V 3 bases and J 1 base; bases outside gene matches: 2. Germline CDR1 reads SGDLS; CDR2 reads YYNGEE. DNA of the CDR3: TGTGCCAGCAGCGCGACAGGGGCGAACACTGAAGCTTTCTTT. Translation gives CASSATGANTEAFF.

This rearrangement joins TRBV7-6 to TRBJ2-7; 11 bases line up with TRBD2. Germline-derived CDR1 and CDR2 are SGHVS and FNYEAQ. V was clipped by 5 bases and J by 0 bases; unmatched bases: 3. This CDR3 is built from 15 residues. Here the CDR3 reads CASSRTSGSSYEQYF. The CDR3 nucleotides are TGTGCCAGCAGCCGTACTAGCGGGAGCTCCTACGAGCAGTACTTC.

The chain is built from TRBV19 and TRBJ1-2; 7 positions agree with TRBD1. The CDR3 has 13 residues. The germline V gene has CDR1 LNHDA and CDR2 SQIVND (reference sequence). V was pared by 10 bases and J by 4 bases, with 9 bases of the junction left unmatched. CDR3 nucleotide sequence: TGTGCCATAAGGGACAGTACTTCCTATGGCTACACCTTC. Residues: CAIRDSTSYGYTF.

In the case of this clone: The same CDR3 arises from other DNA sequences in this sample as well. This sequence joins TRBV28 and TRBJ1-5, with 7 positions matching TRBD1. Per the germline V gene, CDR1 is MDHEN and CDR2 is SYDVKM. The junction had 2 bases not matched to a gene; V was cut back by 3 bases and J by 0 bases. The CDR3 is 15 residues long. Here the CDR3 DNA reads TGTGCCAGCAGTTTCCGACAGGGTAGCAATCAGCCCCAGCATTTT. Amino acid sequence: CASSFRQGSNQPQHF. The full variable domain, completed using reference TRBV28 and TRBJ1-5, is DVKVTQSSRYLVKRTGEKVFLECVQDMDHENMFWYRQDPGLGLRLIYFSYDVKMKEKGDIPEGYSVSREKKERFSLILESASTNQTSMYLCASSFRQGSNQPQHFGDGTRLSIL.

The gene calls are TRBV12-3 or TRBV12-4 and TRBJ2-3, with D unclear. The CDR3 is 13 residues long. V was pared by 3 bases and J by 2 bases, with 6 bases between. The CDR3 loop reads CASSFTDTDTQYF. The CDR3 nucleotides are TGTGCCAGCAGTTTCACAGACACAGATACGCAGTATTTT.

The gene calls are TRBV18 and TRBJ2-7; a weak D match, TRBD2 (5 bases). The germline V gene encodes CDR1 KGHSH and CDR2 LQKENI. Trimming cost V 6 bases and J 2 bases, with 14 bases left between them. CDR3 length equals 14 residues. CDR3 coding DNA: TGTGCCAGCTCCCCAACCGGGAAGGCCTACGAGCAGTACTTC. Translation gives CASSPTGKAYEQYF.